This T cell receptor beta chain was sequenced during a study of T-cell memory formation after mild COVID-19. The germline V and J ends were trimmed by 4 bases and 4 bases, with 13 bases remaining between them. The CDR3 runs to 13 residues. Looked up from germline, CDR1 is SQVTM and CDR2 is ANQGSEA. TCRalpha and TCRbeta libraries used 5'RACE with constant-segment primers and UMIs. Each CDR3 protein gets one entry after TCRdb re-called the 5' RACE reads with MiXCR. The table records a few hundred thousand distinct CDR3 sequences, roughly 23% of them present only once. Findings and caveats of the study: Contracting clones from day 15 to 85 showed balanced CD4/CD8; later expanders favored CD4+. Of the contracting clones, CD4+ ones lay mainly in CM and EM, and CD8+ ones in EMRA. Researchers found some responding clones in pre-infection memory, a sign that cross-reactive memory joined.

On this clonotype: The antigen remains undetermined.

This chain links TRBV29-1 with TRBJ2-5; the D is unclear. The sequencing input was PBMCs or a T cell subset sorted from them (not recorded which). The clonotype comes from an adult woman who had mild COVID-19 (a few samples of this study predate the infection). Cell type and time point are not known. CDR3 sequence reads: CSVVDGFGETQYF. CDR3 sequence (DNA): TGCAGCGTTGTCGATGGGTTCGGAGAGACCCAGTACTTC.